This TCR beta chain was sequenced during a study of read filtering for tumor transcriptome and immune sequencing. Germline loops: CDR1 LNHNV, CDR2 YYDKDF (reference sequence). This CDR3 is built from 16 residues. J lost 0 bases, V lost 1 base, and 2 bases had no gene match. Molecular barcoded adaptors covering alpha/delta and beta/gamma chains were used on around 400 ng RNA. TCRdb reprocessed the reads with MiXCR, giving one entry per CDR3 protein. The sample includes 93,000 or so distinct CDR3 sequences, roughly 21% seen only once; the top ten take approximately 10%. This clonotype has at least ten counts.

Input material: a population of CD138-negative cells sorted from bone marrow. The sequence was collected from a donor over 35 with multiple myeloma. This chain uses TRBV15 with TRBJ1-1; TRBD1 matches 10 bases. The CDR3 nucleotides are TGTGCCACCAGCAGAGGACAGGGGGCGATGAACACTGAAGCTTTCTTT. It encodes CATSRGQGAMNTEAFF.